These 23 T cell receptor beta chains came from one sample sequenced in a study of blood T cell repertoires in COVID-19. Assay used: immunoSEQ multiplex PCR; TCRdb lists only in-frame clones, some missing. The repertoire consists of roughly 220,000 clones, with around 89% occurring once and the leading ten covering about 3.5%. The sample taken for sequencing was PBMCs or T cells enriched from blood (not recorded which). The receptors derive from a woman younger than 35 in a cohort exposed to, infected with or recovered from COVID-19 (not recorded which).

The chain links TRBV28 to TRBJ2-1, with TRBD2 identical over 11 bases. The CDR3 has 16 residues. J gave up 9 bases and V 9 bases, and 16 bases lay outside the gene matches. Looked up from germline, CDR1 is MDHEN and CDR2 is SYDVKM. The CDR3 protein is CASTSGGPPNTLEQFF. As DNA, the CDR3 is TGTGCCAGTACTAGCGGGGGCCCTCCGAACACACTTGAGCAGTTCTTC.

The chain uses TRBV24-1 and TRBJ1-2; TRBD1 agrees at 10 bases. The length of the CDR3 is 15 residues. Germline values: CDR1 KGHDR, CDR2 SFDVKD. V was pared by 3 bases and J by 6 bases, with 6 bases of the junction left unmatched. The CDR3 sequence is CATSDGTGTGDGYTF. CDR3 coding DNA: TGTGCCACCAGTGATGGGACCGGGACAGGGGATGGCTACACCTTC.

The gene calls are TRBV6-5 and TRBJ2-5, with TRBD1 matching 8 bases. CDR1 and CDR2 from the germline V gene are MNHEY and SVGAGI. After removal of 5 bases from V and 3 bases from J, the junction contained 8 bases not matched to a gene. The CDR3 is 15 residues long. The CDR3 here is CASSKSGQAKETQYF. The CDR3 DNA follows: TGTGCCAGCAGTAAATCGGGACAGGCGAAAGAGACCCAGTACTTC.

V is TRBV3-1 (or the pseudogene TRBV3-2) and J is TRBJ1-2, with TRBD1 as a possible D gene (6 bases). The V gene's germline CDR1 is LGHDT and CDR2 YNNKEL (reference sequence). The V end lost 0 bases, the J end lost 4 bases, and 18 bases lay between the germline ends. CDR3 length equals 17 residues. This CDR3 reads CASSQDHTTGRFYGYTF. The CDR3 nucleotides read TGTGCCAGCAGCCAAGACCACACGACAGGAAGATTCTATGGCTACACCTTC.

The rearrangement links TRBV5-1 to TRBJ2-1; the D gene is possibly TRBD2 (6 bases). The CDR3 length is 15 residues. Germline-derived CDR1 and CDR2 are SGHRS and YFSETQ. V was clipped by 4 bases and J by 3 bases, with 14 bases between them. The CDR3 bases are TGCGCCAGCAGCCCTAGAGCGGGTGACTACAATGAGCAGTTCTTC. Translated, it gives CASSPRAGDYNEQFF.

The V and J genes are TRBV5-1 and TRBJ2-1, with D tentatively TRBD1 (7 bases). Germline CDR1 reads SGHRS; CDR2 reads YFSETQ. The CDR3 runs 15 residues. The V gene lost 4 bases and the J gene lost 4 bases, with 15 bases spanning the gap. CDR3 amino acids: CASSPGGTVYNEQFF. The CDR3 DNA is TGCGCCAGCAGCCCTGGCGGGACAGTTTACAATGAGCAGTTCTTC.

The CDR3 sequence is CASSIGRESYNEQFF. For the CDR3, the DNA is TGTGCCAGCAGTATAGGGCGGGAGTCCTACAATGAGCAGTTCTTC. The chain uses TRBV11-1 and TRBJ2-1; 7 nucleotides align to TRBD2. The V segment lost 6 bases and the J segment 1 base; nucleotides outside the gene matches: 6. Germline V CDR1 and CDR2: SGHAT, FQDESV (reference sequence). CDR3 length: 15 amino acids.

The gene calls are TRBV3-1 (or the pseudogene TRBV3-2) and TRBJ2-2; perhaps TRBD1 as D (6 bases). The CDR3 covers 15 residues. Trimming shortened V by 7 bases and J by 6 bases, and 18 bases separated the two germline ends. The germline V gene encodes CDR1 LGHDT and CDR2 YNNKEL (reference sequence). CDR3 DNA: TGTGCCAGCAAACCGGGACAACTTATAGCCGGGGAGCTGTTTTTT. Protein product: CASKPGQLIAGELFF.

The chain has TRBV29-1 and TRBJ1-3; unclear D gene. The CDR3 runs 12 residues. CDR1 and CDR2 from the germline V gene are SQVTM and ANQGSEA. V shed 4 bases and J shed 4 bases, with 8 bases lying between them. Written as DNA, the CDR3 is TGCAGCGTTGCCCTAGACGGAAACACCATATATTTT. It codes for CSVALDGNTIYF.

J is TRBJ1-5 and V is TRBV2; tentative D call: TRBD1 (6 bases). The CDR3 is 17 residues long. Germline CDR1 and CDR2: SNHLY and FYNNEI. Trimming cost V 5 bases and J 4 bases, with 21 bases left between them. This chain's CDR3 is CASSRGQGAFNNQPQHF. In DNA, the CDR3 is TGTGCCAGCAGTAGGGGACAAGGGGCGTTTAATAATCAGCCCCAGCATTTT.

With respect to this clone: Additional DNA sequences in this sample encode the identical CDR3. The V gene is TRBV18, the J gene TRBJ1-2; the match to TRBD1 covers 7 bases. The CDR3 covers 14 residues. V dropped 2 bases and J dropped 4; count of bases not matched to a gene: 4. Germline V gene sequence: CDR1 KGHSH, CDR2 LQKENI. The CDR3 region is CASSPSRDSYGYTF. In nucleotides, the CDR3 is TGTGCCAGCTCACCATCCCGGGACAGCTATGGCTACACCTTC.

The rearrangement uses TRBV13 and TRBJ2-3, with D unclear. The germline V gene encodes CDR1 PRHDT and CDR2 FYEKMQ (reference sequence). The CDR3 runs to 15 residues. V gave up 5 bases and J gave up 5 bases, with 17 bases separating them. CDR3 sequence: CASSRKRSPKDTQYF. Written as DNA, the CDR3 is TGTGCCAGCAGCAGAAAGCGAAGCCCAAAAGATACGCAGTATTTT.

The V and J genes are TRBV25-1 and TRBJ1-4; 9 positions agree with TRBD1. V lost 2 bases and J lost 7; bases outside the gene matches: 5. The CDR3 runs to 15 residues. Germline CDR1 is MGHDK and CDR2 is SYGVNS. The CDR3 reads CASSEIGTGFEKLFF. CDR3 bases: TGTGCCAGCAGTGAAATTGGGACAGGGTTTGAAAAACTGTTTTTT.

The V gene is TRBV2, the J gene TRBJ2-2, with D uncertain. CDR3 length equals 15 residues. Germline V lookup: CDR1 SNHLY, CDR2 FYNNEI. Trimming took 4 bases from V and 3 from J, leaving 12 bases between them. CDR3 in amino acids: CASSVFPADTGELFF. CDR3 nucleotide sequence: TGTGCCAGCAGTGTTTTCCCGGCGGACACCGGGGAGCTGTTTTTT.

CDR3 coding DNA: TGCGCCAGCAGTCCACAGGGGAACACTGAAGCTTTCTTT. This translates into CASSPQGNTEAFF. This chain connects TRBV10-1 to TRBJ1-1, with a weak D call TRBD1 (6 bases). Trimming cost V 5 bases and J 1 base, with 8 bases left between them. CDR3 length: 13 amino acids. Germline lookup yields CDR1 WNHNN and CDR2 SYGVQD (reference sequence).

V gene TRBV7-2 combines with J gene TRBJ2-1; 8 nucleotides line up with TRBD2. This CDR3 has 13 residues. CDR1 and CDR2 from the germline V gene are SGHTA and FQGNSA. Trimming cost V 8 bases and J 7 bases; bases outside gene matches: 7. CDR3 amino acids: CASLNGGGNEQFF. The CDR3 DNA reads TGTGCCAGCCTCAACGGGGGGGGGAATGAGCAGTTCTTC.

J is TRBJ2-5 and V is TRBV11-2; TRBD2 is a possible D gene (5 bases). There are 13 residues in the CDR3. Trimming pared 1 base from V and 7 bases from J, leaving 10 bases between. The germline V gene encodes CDR1 SGHAT and CDR2 FQNNGV. The CDR3 loop is CASSLGNEGTQYF. DNA of the CDR3: TGTGCCAGCAGCTTAGGCAACGAGGGGACCCAGTACTTC. Complete variable domain (other parts from reference TRBV11-2 and TRBJ2-5): EAGVAQSPRYKIIEKRQSVAFWCNPISGHATLYWYQQILGQGPKLLIQFQNNGVVDDSQLPKDRFSAERLKGVDSTLKIQPAKLEDSAVYLCASSLGNEGTQYFGPGTRLLVL.

The V and J genes are TRBV19 and TRBJ1-2; unclear D gene. Trimming pared 5 bases from V and 0 bases from J, leaving 16 bases between. CDR3 size: 16 residues. The V gene's germline CDR1 is LNHDA and CDR2 SQIVND (reference sequence). The CDR3 spells CASSPAGGGSNYGYTF. The CDR3 DNA reads as TGTGCCAGTAGTCCAGCAGGAGGCGGTTCTAACTATGGCTACACCTTC.

V and J are TRBV30 and TRBJ2-7; D is possibly TRBD2 (5 bases). The CDR3 length is 12 residues. V gave up 4 bases and J gave up 2 bases, with 9 bases separating them. The V gene's germline CDR1 is GTSNPN and CDR2 SVGIG (reference sequence). CDR3 DNA: TGTGCCTGGATGAGCGGAACCTACGAGCAGTACTTC. It specifies CAWMSGTYEQYF.

The rearrangement uses TRBV6-5 and TRBJ1-6, with D maybe TRBD1 (5 bases). Germline-derived CDR1 and CDR2 are MNHEY and SVGAGI. V was trimmed by 5 bases and J by 7 bases, leaving 9 bases between them. CDR3 size: 13 residues. The CDR3 bases are TGTGCCAGCAGTAAAACAGGAAATTCACCCCTCCACTTT. Protein: CASSKTGNSPLHF.

This chain connects TRBV19 to TRBJ1-5; no firm D call. The germline V and J ends were trimmed by 7 bases and 6 bases, with 13 bases remaining between them. Germline V gene lookup returns CDR1 LNHDA and CDR2 SQIVND (reference sequence). The CDR3 spans 13 residues. The CDR3 nucleotides read TGTGCCAGTATCCGGGGATGGGGTCAGCCCCAGCATTTT. It yields the protein CASIRGWGQPQHF. Full variable domain (remainder filled in from reference TRBV19 and TRBJ1-5): DGGITQSPKYLFRKEGQNVTLSCEQNLNHDAMYWYRQDPGQGLRLIYYSQIVNDFQKGDIAEGYSVSREKKESFPLTVTSAQKNPTAFYLCASIRGWGQPQHFGDGTRLSIL.

This clone occurred once. DNA for the CDR3: TGTGCCAGCAGCCCTCCCCCTCCTAGCGGGAGGAGCGAGCAGTTCTTC. Translation gives CASSPPPPSGRSEQFF. V and J are TRBV7-9 and TRBJ2-1; 11 bases are shared with TRBD2. The germline V gene has CDR1 SEHNR and CDR2 FQNEAQ (reference sequence). CDR3 size: 16 residues. The trim removed 5 bases at V and 10 bases at J, leaving 13 bases unmatched. Complete variable domain (other parts from reference TRBV7-9 and TRBJ2-1): DTGVSQNPRHKITKRGQNVTFRCDPISEHNRLYWYRQTLGQGPEFLTYFQNEAQLEKSRLLSDRFSAERPKGSFSTLEIQRTEQGDSAMYLCASSPPPPSGRSEQFFGPGTRLTVL.

This chain uses TRBV5-1 with TRBJ1-4; 9 bases agree with TRBD1. The CDR3 is 15 amino acids. V gave up 4 bases and J gave up 5 bases; unmatched junction bases: 6. Germline lookup yields CDR1 SGHRS and CDR2 YFSETQ. The CDR3 DNA reads as TGCGCCAGCAGCCCGCTCGGGACAGGGAATGAAAAACTGTTTTTT. Translation: CASSPLGTGNEKLFF.